One TCR beta chain is described in this entry. It has no known antigen specificity. No qualities accompany the bases; no much larger clone lies one base away. At one collaborating source in Seattle, patients were enrolled during active infection and were followed longitudinally through the course of disease. Collaborating institutions collected whole blood in K2EDTA tubes following their own protocols. For TCRbeta analysis, collaborators shipped samples as frozen whole blood, isolated PBMCs, or DNA extracted from either of those sample types. This record belongs to a study of blood T cell repertoires in COVID-19 (dated by TCRdb to 2018 to 2020). For the wider study: Samples covering the acute and convalescent phases of COVID-19 were provided by collaborators in the United States, Italy and Spain. HLA class I and class II types, where available, came from metadata supplied by the sample provider rather than from assay-based typing. Nearly every sample came with metadata listing a de-identified subject ID, COVID-19 status, age in years and sex. The material from the prospective study consisted of cDNA or gDNA derived from T cells, B-cell-depleted T cells, or PBMCs. The dataset comprised deeply sampled blood TCRbeta repertoires from subjects exposed to, actively infected with, or recovered from COVID-19. The repertoires were released in a freely available public database intended as a resource for research on the immune response to SARS-CoV-2. Samples were obtained from the ongoing ImmuneRACE study (first 160 participants) and from over 1,000 subjects provided by 6 global collaborators.

Germline trimming amounts to 3 bases on V and 4 bases on J, with 2 as the count of junction bases outside the gene matches. For CDR1 and CDR2, the germline V gene lists SGDLS and YYNGEE. The CDR3, from cysteine to phenylalanine, totals 15 residues. Only the CDR3 DNA is retained, 45 bases long and in frame from the first base. TCRbeta CDR3 regions were amplified from genomic DNA using the immunoSEQ Assay, a bias-controlled multiplex PCR. Per the original workflow: Nucleated cell counts per sample were estimated from amplification of reference gene primers within the assay. To quantify the absolute abundance of each unique TCRbeta CDR3 rearrangement, sequence reads were collapsed and filtered. For each sample, productive Simpson clonality was calculated as the square root of Simpson's diversity index across productive rearrangements. This is the immuneACCESS table as TCRdb keeps it, with only in-frame sequences that have V and J called. A part of the clones is gone; compared with another copy, unresolved V genes explain less than half, and the rest is unexplained. V, J and clone size were drawn from that table, and D and trimming were deduced from the DNA. The sample table holds over 20,000 clones, of which roughly 74% were seen once. In total, the top ten clones hold over 6.5% of the sample.

What the authors observed across the whole study: The amount of clinical and demographic metadata varied by source and participant and was provided uncurated.

The sequence came from a man aged 50 to 60 with COVID-19, enrolled during active disease. The V and J segments used are TRBV9 and TRBJ1-3; TRBD1 lines up with 12 middle nucleotides. Source material: peripheral blood. The nucleotide sequence reads as follows: TGTGCCAGCAGCGGGGACAGGGGGCCAGGAAACACCATATATTTT. This is translated as CASSGDRGPGNTIYF. The entire variable domain, with the stretches around the CDR3 drawn from the reference TRBV9 and TRBJ1-3 proteins, is DSGVTQTPKHLITATGQRVTLRCSPRSGDLSVYWYQQSLDQGLQFLIQYYNGEERAKGNILERFSAQQFPDLHSELNLSSLELGDSALYFCASSGDRGPGNTIYFGEGSWLTVV.